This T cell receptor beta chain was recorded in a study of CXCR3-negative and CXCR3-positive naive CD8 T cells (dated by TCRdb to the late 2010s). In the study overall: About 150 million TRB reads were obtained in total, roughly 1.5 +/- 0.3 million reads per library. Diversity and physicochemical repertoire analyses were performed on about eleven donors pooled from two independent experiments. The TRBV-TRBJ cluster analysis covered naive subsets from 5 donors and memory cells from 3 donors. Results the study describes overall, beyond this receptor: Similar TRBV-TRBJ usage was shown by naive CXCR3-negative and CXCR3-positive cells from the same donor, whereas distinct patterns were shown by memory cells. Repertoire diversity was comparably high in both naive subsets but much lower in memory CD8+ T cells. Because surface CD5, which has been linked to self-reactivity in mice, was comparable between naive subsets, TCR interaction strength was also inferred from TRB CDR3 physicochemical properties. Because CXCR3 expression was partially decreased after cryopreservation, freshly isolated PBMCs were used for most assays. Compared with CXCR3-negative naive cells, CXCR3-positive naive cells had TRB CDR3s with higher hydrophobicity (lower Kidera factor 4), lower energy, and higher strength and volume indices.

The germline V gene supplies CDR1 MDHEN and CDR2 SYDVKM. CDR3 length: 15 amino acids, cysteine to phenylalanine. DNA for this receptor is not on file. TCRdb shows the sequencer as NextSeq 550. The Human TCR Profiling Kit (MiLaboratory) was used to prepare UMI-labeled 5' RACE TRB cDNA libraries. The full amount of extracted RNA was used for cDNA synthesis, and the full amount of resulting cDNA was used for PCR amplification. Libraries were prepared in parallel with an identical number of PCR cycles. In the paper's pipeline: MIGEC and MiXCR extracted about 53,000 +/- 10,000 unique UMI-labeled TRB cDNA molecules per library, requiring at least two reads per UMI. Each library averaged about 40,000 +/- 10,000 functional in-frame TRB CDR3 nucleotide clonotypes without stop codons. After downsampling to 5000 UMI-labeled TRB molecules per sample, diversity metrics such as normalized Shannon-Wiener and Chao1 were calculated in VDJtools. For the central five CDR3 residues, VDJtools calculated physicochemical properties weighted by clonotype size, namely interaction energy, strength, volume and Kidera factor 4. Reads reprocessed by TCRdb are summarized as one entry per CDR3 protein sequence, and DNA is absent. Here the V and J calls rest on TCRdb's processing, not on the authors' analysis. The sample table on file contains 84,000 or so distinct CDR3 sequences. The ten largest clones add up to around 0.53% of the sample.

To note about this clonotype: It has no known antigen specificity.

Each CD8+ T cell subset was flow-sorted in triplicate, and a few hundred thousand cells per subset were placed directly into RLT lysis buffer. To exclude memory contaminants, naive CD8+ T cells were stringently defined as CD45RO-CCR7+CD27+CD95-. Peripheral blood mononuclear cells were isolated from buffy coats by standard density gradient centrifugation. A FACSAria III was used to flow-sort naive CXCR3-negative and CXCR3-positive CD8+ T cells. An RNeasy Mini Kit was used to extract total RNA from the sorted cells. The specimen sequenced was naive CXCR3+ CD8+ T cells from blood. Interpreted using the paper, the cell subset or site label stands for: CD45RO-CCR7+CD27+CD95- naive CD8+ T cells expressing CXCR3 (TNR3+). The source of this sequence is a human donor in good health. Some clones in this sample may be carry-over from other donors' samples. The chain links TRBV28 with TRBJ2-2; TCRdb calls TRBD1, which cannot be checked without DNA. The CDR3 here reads CASSLQTGRAGELFF.